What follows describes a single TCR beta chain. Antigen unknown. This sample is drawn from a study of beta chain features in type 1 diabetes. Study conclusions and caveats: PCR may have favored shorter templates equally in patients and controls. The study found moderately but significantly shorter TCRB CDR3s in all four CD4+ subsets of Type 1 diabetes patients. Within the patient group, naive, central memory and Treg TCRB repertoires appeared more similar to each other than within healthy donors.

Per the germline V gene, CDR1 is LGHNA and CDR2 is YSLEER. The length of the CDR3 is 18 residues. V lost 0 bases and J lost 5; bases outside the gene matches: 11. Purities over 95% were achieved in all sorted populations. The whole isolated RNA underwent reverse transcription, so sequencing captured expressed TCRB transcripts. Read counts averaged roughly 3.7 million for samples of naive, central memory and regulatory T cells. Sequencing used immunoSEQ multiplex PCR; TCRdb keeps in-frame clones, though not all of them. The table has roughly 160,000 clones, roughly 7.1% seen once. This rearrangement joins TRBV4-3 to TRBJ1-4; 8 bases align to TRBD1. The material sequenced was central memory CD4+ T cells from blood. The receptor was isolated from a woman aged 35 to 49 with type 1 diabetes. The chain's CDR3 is CASSQEYPRTGLNEKLFF. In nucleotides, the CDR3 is TGCGCCAGCAGCCAAGAGTATCCCCGGACAGGGTTGAATGAAAAACTGTTTTTT.